These T cell receptor beta chains were read from a single sample in a study of blood T cell repertoires in COVID-19. Clones were sequenced by immunoSEQ multiplex PCR, and TCRdb holds only the in-frame ones, with some missing. The sample includes 250,000 or so clones, around 82% of them seen just once. The sequenced material came from peripheral blood. The receptor source for this set is a woman aged 70-85 years with acute or convalescent COVID-19. The CDR3 runs from the conserved cysteine through the conserved F or W. Fields, in order: CDR3 DNA, CDR3 protein, J gene, V gene, clone size, D gene. The D gene is left open where the match is weak. Some rows have no size entry. The others give once, few or many, or a class for an expanded clone.

TGTGCCAGCAGCTCATCTTCTATACCTAGCACAGATACGCAGTATTTT,CASSSSSIPSTDTQYF,TRBJ2-3,TRBV7-2,once,-
TGCGCCAGCAGTCGAGACAGGGGCCATGGCTACACCTTC,CASSRDRGHGYTF,TRBJ1-2,TRBV10-1,-,TRBD1
TGTGCCAGCACCGAGACTGGCTACAATGAGCAGTTCTTC,CASTETGYNEQFF,TRBJ2-1,TRBV2,-,-
TGTGCCAGCAGTTTATCAGGGACAGGGGCTTCACCCCTCCACTTT,CASSLSGTGASPLHF,TRBJ1-6,TRBV27,-,TRBD1
TGTGCCAGCAGCCTTAGCCGACAGCTGGGCTACACCTTC,CASSLSRQLGYTF,TRBJ1-2,TRBV12-3/TRBV12-4,-,-
TGTGCCAGCAGCCAATATGAGAATTCACCCCTCCACTTT,CASSQYENSPLHF,TRBJ1-6,TRBV3-1/TRBV3-2,-,-
TGTGCCAGCACCTACCCCACAGGGGGCGCCTACGAGCAGTACTTC,CASTYPTGGAYEQYF,TRBJ2-7,TRBV28,-,TRBD1
TGTGCCAGCAGCTCCGGGACAGTCTATGGCTACACCTTC,CASSSGTVYGYTF,TRBJ1-2,TRBV28,-,TRBD1
TGTGCCAGCAGTCAATCACAGGAGACCCAGTACTTC,CASSQSQETQYF,TRBJ2-5,TRBV6-2/TRBV6-3,once,-
TGTGCCACCAGCAGAGAACGGGTCGAGCAGTACTTC,CATSRERVEQYF,TRBJ2-7,TRBV15,-,-
TGTGCCAGCAGCCAAGAACACCTGAGGAACGACGAGCAGTACTTC,CASSQEHLRNDEQYF,TRBJ2-7,TRBV3-1/TRBV3-2,-,-
TGTGCCAGCAGCCTAGACGGGGGGGCCTACAATGAGCAGTTCTTC,CASSLDGGAYNEQFF,TRBJ2-1,TRBV7-9,-,TRBD2
TGCGCCAGCAGCTGGGGTCAGGGGCGCAGGAATGGCTACACCTTC,CASSWGQGRRNGYTF,TRBJ1-2,TRBV5-1,few,-
TGCAGCGGGGGACAGTCTAAAAACTATGGCTACACCTTC,CSGGQSKNYGYTF,TRBJ1-2,TRBV29-1,-,TRBD1
TGTGCCAGCAGTGATGCGGGGCTACAAATCCTGGGCTATGGCTACACCTTC,CASSDAGLQILGYGYTF,TRBJ1-2,TRBV25-1,-,-
TGTGCCAGCAGCGACGGGATAAGGGGGCGCCCCTACTATGGCTACACCTTC,CASSDGIRGRPYYGYTF,TRBJ1-2,TRBV7-9,-,TRBD1
TGCGCCAGCAGCCAAGCGGTATACGGGACAGGGTCTCACGAGCAGTACTTC,CASSQAVYGTGSHEQYF,TRBJ2-7,TRBV4-3,-,TRBD1
TGTGCCAGCTCACCATTCGGACAGAATTATCAGCCCCAGCATTTT,CASSPFGQNYQPQHF,TRBJ1-5,TRBV18,-,-
TGTGCCAGCAGCGTAGCTGGAAGCGGGGGAAGCACAGATACGCAGTATTTT,CASSVAGSGGSTDTQYF,TRBJ2-3,TRBV9,-,TRBD2
TGTGCCAGTAAGACAGGGATTGATGGCTACACCTTC,CASKTGIDGYTF,TRBJ1-2,TRBV19,-,TRBD1
TGTGCCAGCAGTTCGGGACAGGGGGGGCCCTCCTATAATTCACCCCTCCACTTT,CASSSGQGGPSYNSPLHF,TRBJ1-6,TRBV28,-,TRBD1
TGTGCCAGCAGTGCTTTAGGCAATCAGCCCCAGCATTTT,CASSALGNQPQHF,TRBJ1-5,TRBV2,-,-
TGTGCCAGCAGCCTAGACTACGAGCAGTACTTC,CASSLDYEQYF,TRBJ2-7,TRBV5-4,few,-
TGCGCCAGCACAACCTTCGGACAGGGTGGCTACACCTTC,CASTTFGQGGYTF,TRBJ1-2,TRBV4-3,-,TRBD1
TGTGCCAGCAGCTTAGCCTGGGAGGCGGCTCAGCCCCAGCATTTT,CASSLAWEAAQPQHF,TRBJ1-5,TRBV11-2,-,-
TGCGCCAGCAGCCAAGCAATCTACAATGAGCAGTTCTTC,CASSQAIYNEQFF,TRBJ2-1,TRBV4-3,-,-
TGCGCCAGCAGCCAAGAAGGAACAGGGGATCAGCCCCAGCATTTT,CASSQEGTGDQPQHF,TRBJ1-5,TRBV4-3,-,TRBD1
TGTGCCAGCAGCTTGGAAGGGGGCGGGTTTTCTGAAGCTTTCTTT,CASSLEGGGFSEAFF,TRBJ1-1,TRBV5-6,-,TRBD1
TGCGCCAGCAGCCCTTCTTACGGTGGCAGGGCGACAGATACGCAGTATTTT,CASSPSYGGRATDTQYF,TRBJ2-3,TRBV5-1,-,-
TGCGCCAGCAGCTTGGAGGCGGGCTCAGATACGCAGTATTTT,CASSLEAGSDTQYF,TRBJ2-3,TRBV5-1,-,-
TGTGCCATCAATCCCCAGGACTCCTACGAGCAGTACTTC,CAINPQDSYEQYF,TRBJ2-7,TRBV10-3,-,-
TGTGCCAGCAGCCGGACTCGTACAGGGGGACAAATCTACAATGAGCAGTTCTTC,CASSRTRTGGQIYNEQFF,TRBJ2-1,TRBV7-2,-,TRBD1
TGTGCCAGCAGTCAGGGCCTGATTGGAGAGACCCAGTACTTC,CASSQGLIGETQYF,TRBJ2-5,TRBV6-2/TRBV6-3,-,-
TGTGCCAGCAGCGCCTTTGATTACGGTGAAGCTTTCTTT,CASSAFDYGEAFF,TRBJ1-1,TRBV7-9,-,-
TGTGCCAGCAGCCAAGAGGGAGATCGGCGCTATGGCTACACCTTC,CASSQEGDRRYGYTF,TRBJ1-2,TRBV16,once,-
TGTGCCAGCAGTTCCGGGGGAGATACGCAGTATTTT,CASSSGGDTQYF,TRBJ2-3,TRBV6-2/TRBV6-3,-,-
TGTGCCAGTACCCTCTCCGGAGTAATGAACACTGAAGCTTTCTTT,CASTLSGVMNTEAFF,TRBJ1-1,TRBV19,-,-
TGTGCCAGCAGTTTAAGGCGGGGCATCCGAAATCAAGAGACCCAGTACTTC,CASSLRRGIRNQETQYF,TRBJ2-5,TRBV27,-,-
TGCGCCAGCAGCCAGACACTAGCGCCACAAGAGACCCAGTACTTC,CASSQTLAPQETQYF,TRBJ2-5,TRBV4-3,-,TRBD2
TGTGCCAGCAGTTTGGGGGGATCTCAGCCCCAGCATTTT,CASSLGGSQPQHF,TRBJ1-5,TRBV28,-,-
TGTGCCAGCAGCTTCTGGAGGGTCTCTGGAAACACCATATATTTT,CASSFWRVSGNTIYF,TRBJ1-3,TRBV5-5,-,-
TGTGCCAGCAGATTCGGGACTGAAGCTTTCTTT,CASRFGTEAFF,TRBJ1-1,TRBV2,-,-
TGTGCCAGCAGCTTAGGTTGGGCATCTAACTATGGCTACACCTTC,CASSLGWASNYGYTF,TRBJ1-2,TRBV7-2,few,-
TGCGCCAGCAGCTTCGGTCGCTCGGGAAACACCATATATTTT,CASSFGRSGNTIYF,TRBJ1-3,TRBV5-1,-,-
TGTGCCAGCAGCTCACAGGGGGCCGAGAACACTGAAGCTTTCTTT,CASSSQGAENTEAFF,TRBJ1-1,TRBV2,-,TRBD1
TGTGCCAGCAGCCCCGGGGGGCCGAACTATGGCTACACCTTC,CASSPGGPNYGYTF,TRBJ1-2,TRBV6-2/TRBV6-3,-,-
TGTGCCAGCAGCGTAGGGGGGACAGGTAATGAAAAACTGTTTTTT,CASSVGGTGNEKLFF,TRBJ1-4,TRBV9,-,TRBD1
TGTGCCAGCAGCTTTAGCACCCAGACAGGGAACCCAAATGAAAAACTGTTTTTT,CASSFSTQTGNPNEKLFF,TRBJ1-4,TRBV7-8,-,TRBD1
TGTGCCAGCTCACCACTTTCTAGCACAGATACGCAGTATTTT,CASSPLSSTDTQYF,TRBJ2-3,TRBV18,-,-
TGTGCCAGCAGTGTACAGGGCCTTAATGAAAAACTGTTTTTT,CASSVQGLNEKLFF,TRBJ1-4,TRBV28,-,-
TGTGCCAGCAGTTACTCCCTGGGCAGTATGGAGACCCAGTACTTC,CASSYSLGSMETQYF,TRBJ2-5,TRBV6-2/TRBV6-3,-,-
TGTGCCAGCAGCTTATCTCCACAGGGAGCTAATGAAAAACTGTTTTTT,CASSLSPQGANEKLFF,TRBJ1-4,TRBV7-2,-,-
TGTGCCAGCAGTTTCGTAGCGGGGGCGGAAGCTTTCTTT,CASSFVAGAEAFF,TRBJ1-1,TRBV12-3/TRBV12-4,-,-